This TCR beta chain emerged from a study of memory CD4+ T cells and cytomegalovirus serostatus. The wider study: This sample comes from healthy Belgian adults, 8 to 10 CMV seropositive, 24 seronegative.

Single viable CD3+CD4+CD8-CD45RO+ cells were sorted as the memory CD4+ T cells. After thawing, CD4+ T cells were positively selected. Clones were sequenced by immunoSEQ multiplex PCR, and TCRdb holds only the in-frame ones, with some missing. The sample comprises around 45,000 clones, about 74% of which are singletons, and 1.2% rests with the top ten. Study outcomes and limitations: CD4+ memory repertoires contained about 40% of the roughly 150 reported CMV TCRbeta sequences.

Germline values: CDR1 ENHRY, CDR2 SYGVKD. This CDR3 contains 14 residues. V was shortened by 3 bases and J by 4 bases, with 9 bases between the two germline ends. Details on this clone: Its target is not known.

The sequence was collected from an adult in good health and CMV-seropositive. The V and J genes are TRBV10-3 and TRBJ2-2, with D tentatively TRBD1 or TRBD2 (5 bases each). Sample: memory CD4+ T cells from blood. The CDR3 reads CAISEEGRTGELFF. The CDR3 coding sequence is TGTGCCATCAGTGAAGAGGGGCGCACCGGGGAGCTGTTTTTT.